This T cell receptor beta chain was recovered during a study of OX40 agonist ivuxolimab in advanced cancers. Context from the whole study: Ivuxolimab was a fully human IgG2 agonistic monoclonal antibody targeting the costimulatory receptor OX40 (CD134). Three dose-escalation patients achieved partial responses, one with hepatocellular carcinoma and two with cutaneous melanoma. Patients were allowed to have had prior anti-PD-1, anti-PD-L1 or anti-CTLA-4 therapy, and approximately 37% of the dose-escalation patients had been treated with checkpoint inhibitors. Intravenous ivuxolimab was administered to patients every 2 weeks at six dose levels: 0.01, 0.1, 0.3, 1.5, 3 and 10 mg/kg. Of the roughly 50 dose-escalation patients, hepatocellular carcinoma was present in roughly 19, melanoma in approximately 15, renal cell carcinoma in 9 and head and neck cancer in 9. The paper describes the monotherapy dose-escalation part (N = 52 patients) of the phase I trial of ivuxolimab. Peripheral TCRbeta sequencing aimed to test whether ivuxolimab altered TCR sequence diversity and caused clonal T-cell expansion. A male proportion of almost 85% and a mean age of roughly 58 years, ranging from roughly 23 to 85, were recorded for the dose-escalation cohort.

This clone was seen just once. What this receptor recognizes is not known. Base qualities are not provided; no much larger clone lies one nucleotide away. Trimming costs V 10 bases and J 8 bases, and their ends lie 20 bases apart. The germline V gene provides CDR1 MDHEN and CDR2 SYDVKM. The CDR3 starts with the cysteine, ends with the phenylalanine, and has 13 residues. Only the CDR3 DNA is retained, 39 bases long and in frame from the first base. The trial excluded patients who had a history of autoimmune disease or who were on systemic immunosuppression. Peripheral blood for TCR sequencing was collected from all dose cohorts at baseline, on cycle 4 day 1, and on cycle 7 day 1. The samples were taken from a phase I, first-in-human, multicenter, open-label dose-escalation trial of ivuxolimab. Adults with locally advanced or metastatic melanoma, renal cell carcinoma, hepatocellular carcinoma or head and neck squamous cell carcinoma were enrolled in the trial. Before TCR sequencing, CD4+ and CD8+ T cells were separately sorted from peripheral blood.

To sequence the TCRbeta CDR3 region, genomic DNA was isolated from the sorted cells. The immunoSEQ Assay was used to sequence the TCRbeta CDR3 regions. Sourced from immuneACCESS, this table was stored by TCRdb with only in-frame sequences that have V and J called. A share of the clones is absent; for the studies checked, an unresolved V gene accounts for under half, and the remainder has no known explanation. For this sample the table gives 75,000 to 95,000 clones, of which approximately 90% were detected only once. The ten biggest clones cover 6% to 7.5% of the sample. The study at large found these results: Which antigens the clonally expanded peripheral T cells were specific for was not determined. After ivuxolimab, expanded clones were on average more numerous among CD8+ T cells than among CD4+ T cells. In the 0.1-3.0 mg/kg groups, partial responders had among the lowest normalized peripheral clonal expansion, particularly in CD8+ T cells. Low levels of normalized T-cell clonal expansion were also seen in some patients who did not respond. Clonal expansion of both CD4+ and CD8+ blood T cells was observed from baseline to week 6 at doses 0.1 to 3.0 mg/kg.

This sample comprised CD4+ or CD8+ T cells sorted from blood, obtained in a trial of the OX40 agonist ivuxolimab. This sequence originates from an adult with an advanced solid tumor such as melanoma, head and neck, liver or kidney cancer. In this chain, TRBV28 is recombined with TRBJ1-2; no D gene can be assigned with confidence. The bases are TGTGCCACCTTCGACCGAGCCAGGCTAGGCTACACCTTC. This sequence encodes CATFDRARLGYTF.